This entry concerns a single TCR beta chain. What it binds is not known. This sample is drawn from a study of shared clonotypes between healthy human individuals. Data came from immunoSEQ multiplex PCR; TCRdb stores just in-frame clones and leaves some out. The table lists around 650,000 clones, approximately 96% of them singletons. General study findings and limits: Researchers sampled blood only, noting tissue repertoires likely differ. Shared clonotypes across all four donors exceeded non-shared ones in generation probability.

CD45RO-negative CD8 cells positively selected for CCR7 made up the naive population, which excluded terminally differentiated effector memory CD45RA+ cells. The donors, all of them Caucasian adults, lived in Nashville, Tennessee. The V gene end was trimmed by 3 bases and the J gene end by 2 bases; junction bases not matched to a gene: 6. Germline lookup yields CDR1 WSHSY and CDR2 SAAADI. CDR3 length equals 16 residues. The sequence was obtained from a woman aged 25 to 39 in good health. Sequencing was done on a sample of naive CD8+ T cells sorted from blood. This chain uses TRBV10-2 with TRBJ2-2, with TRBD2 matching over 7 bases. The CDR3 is CASSDQASGNTGELFF. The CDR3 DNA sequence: TGCGCCAGCAGTGACCAGGCTAGCGGTAACACCGGGGAGCTGTTTTTT.